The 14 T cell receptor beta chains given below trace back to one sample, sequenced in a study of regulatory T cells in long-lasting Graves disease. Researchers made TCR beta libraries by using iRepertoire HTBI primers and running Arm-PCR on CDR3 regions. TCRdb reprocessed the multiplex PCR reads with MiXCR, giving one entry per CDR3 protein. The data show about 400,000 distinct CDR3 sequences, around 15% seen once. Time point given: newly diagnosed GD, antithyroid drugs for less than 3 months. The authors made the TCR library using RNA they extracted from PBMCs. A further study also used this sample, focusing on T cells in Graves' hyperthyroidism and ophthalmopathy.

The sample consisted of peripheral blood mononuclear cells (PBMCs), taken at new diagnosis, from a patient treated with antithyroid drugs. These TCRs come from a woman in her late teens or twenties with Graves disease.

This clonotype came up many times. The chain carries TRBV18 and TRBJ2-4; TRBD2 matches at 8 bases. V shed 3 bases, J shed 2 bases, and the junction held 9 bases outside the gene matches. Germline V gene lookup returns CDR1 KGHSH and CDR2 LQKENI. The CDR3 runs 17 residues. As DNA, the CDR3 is TGTGCCAGCTCACCCCCGGGAGGGGGTCCTACCAAAAACATTCAGTACTTC. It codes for CASSPPGGGPTKNIQYF.

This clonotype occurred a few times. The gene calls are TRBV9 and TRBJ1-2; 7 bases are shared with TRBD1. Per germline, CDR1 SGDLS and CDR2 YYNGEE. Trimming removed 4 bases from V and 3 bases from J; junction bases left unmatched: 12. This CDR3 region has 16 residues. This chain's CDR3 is CASSPGGGGADYGYTF. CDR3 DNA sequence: TGTGCCAGCAGCCCAGGGGGGGGGGGCGCAGACTATGGCTACACCTTC.

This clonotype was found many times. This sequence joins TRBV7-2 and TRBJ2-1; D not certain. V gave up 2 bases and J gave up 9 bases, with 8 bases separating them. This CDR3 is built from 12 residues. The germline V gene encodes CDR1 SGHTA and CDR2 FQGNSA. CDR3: CASSLTAFEQFF. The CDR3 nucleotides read TGTGCCAGCAGCTTAACAGCGTTTGAGCAGTTCTTC.

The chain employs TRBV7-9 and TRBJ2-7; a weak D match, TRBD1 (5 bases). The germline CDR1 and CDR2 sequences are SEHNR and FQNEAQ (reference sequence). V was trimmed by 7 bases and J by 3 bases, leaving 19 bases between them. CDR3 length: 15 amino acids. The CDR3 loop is CASTLGEWQGYEQYF. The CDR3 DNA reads TGTGCCAGCACCCTAGGGGAATGGCAGGGCTACGAGCAGTACTTC.

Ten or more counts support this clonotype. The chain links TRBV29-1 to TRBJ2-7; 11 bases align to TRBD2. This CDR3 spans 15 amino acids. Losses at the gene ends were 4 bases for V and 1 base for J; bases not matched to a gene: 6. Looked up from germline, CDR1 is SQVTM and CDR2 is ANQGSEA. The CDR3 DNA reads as TGCAGCGTTGTCCTGGGACTAGCGGTGTCCTACGAGCAGTACTTC. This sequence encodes CSVVLGLAVSYEQYF.

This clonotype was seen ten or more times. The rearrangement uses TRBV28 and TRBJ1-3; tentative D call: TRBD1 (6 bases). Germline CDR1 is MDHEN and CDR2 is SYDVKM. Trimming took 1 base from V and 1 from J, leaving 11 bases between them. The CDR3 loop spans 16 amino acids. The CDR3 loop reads CASSLLIGTSGNTIYF. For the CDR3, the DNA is TGTGCCAGCAGTTTATTAATTGGGACATCTGGAAACACCATATATTTT.

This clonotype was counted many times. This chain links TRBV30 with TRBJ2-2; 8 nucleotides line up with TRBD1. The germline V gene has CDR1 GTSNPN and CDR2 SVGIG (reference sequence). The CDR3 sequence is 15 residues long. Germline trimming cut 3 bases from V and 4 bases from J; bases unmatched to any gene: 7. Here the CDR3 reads CAWRDRALLTGELFF. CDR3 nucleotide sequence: TGTGCCTGGAGGGACAGGGCGCTTCTCACCGGGGAGCTGTTTTTT.

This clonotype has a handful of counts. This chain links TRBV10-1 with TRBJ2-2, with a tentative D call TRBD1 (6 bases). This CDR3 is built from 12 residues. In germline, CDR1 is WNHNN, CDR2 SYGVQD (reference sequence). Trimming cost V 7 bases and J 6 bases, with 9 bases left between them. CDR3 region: CASKSGAGELFF. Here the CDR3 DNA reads TGCGCCAGCAAATCAGGGGCCGGGGAGCTGTTTTTT.

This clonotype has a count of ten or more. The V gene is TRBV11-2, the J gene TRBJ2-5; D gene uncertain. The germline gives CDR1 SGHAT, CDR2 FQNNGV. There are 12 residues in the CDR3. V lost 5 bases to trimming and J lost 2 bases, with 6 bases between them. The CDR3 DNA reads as TGTGCCAGCAGCCATCGACAAGAGACCCAGTACTTC. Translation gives CASSHRQETQYF. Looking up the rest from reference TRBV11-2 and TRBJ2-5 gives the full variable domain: EAGVAQSPRYKIIEKRQSVAFWCNPISGHATLYWYQQILGQGPKLLIQFQNNGVVDDSQLPKDRFSAERLKGVDSTLKIQPAKLEDSAVYLCASSHRQETQYFGPGTRLLVL.

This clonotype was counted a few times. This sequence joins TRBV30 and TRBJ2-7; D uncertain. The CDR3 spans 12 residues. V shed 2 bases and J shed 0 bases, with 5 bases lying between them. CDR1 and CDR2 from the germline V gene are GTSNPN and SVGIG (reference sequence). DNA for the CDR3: TGTGCCTGGAGTCAGAGCTCCTACGAGCAGTACTTC. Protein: CAWSQSSYEQYF.

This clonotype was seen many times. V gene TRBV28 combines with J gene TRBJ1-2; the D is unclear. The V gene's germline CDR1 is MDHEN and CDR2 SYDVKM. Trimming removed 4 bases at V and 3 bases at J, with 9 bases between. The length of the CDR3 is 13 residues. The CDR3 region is CASSSVSDYGYTF. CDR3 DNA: TGTGCCAGCAGTTCAGTCTCCGACTATGGCTACACCTTC.

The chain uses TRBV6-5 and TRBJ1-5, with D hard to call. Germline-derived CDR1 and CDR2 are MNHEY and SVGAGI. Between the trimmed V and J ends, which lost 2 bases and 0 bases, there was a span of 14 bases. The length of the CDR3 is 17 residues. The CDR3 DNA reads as TGTGCCAGCAGTTACGCCCACGGCGGGCTTAGCAATCAGCCCCAGCATTTT. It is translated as CASSYAHGGLSNQPQHF.

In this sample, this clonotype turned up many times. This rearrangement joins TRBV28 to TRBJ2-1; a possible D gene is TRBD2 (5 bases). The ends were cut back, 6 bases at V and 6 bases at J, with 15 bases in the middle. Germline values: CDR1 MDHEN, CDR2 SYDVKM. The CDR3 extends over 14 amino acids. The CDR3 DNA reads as TGTGCCAGCAGGCAGATAGGACTGTTCAATGAGCAGTTCTTC. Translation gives CASRQIGLFNEQFF.

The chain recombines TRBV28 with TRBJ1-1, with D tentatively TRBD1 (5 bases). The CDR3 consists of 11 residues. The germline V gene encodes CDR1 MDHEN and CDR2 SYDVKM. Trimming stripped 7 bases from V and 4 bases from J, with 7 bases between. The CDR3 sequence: CASNRSTEAFF. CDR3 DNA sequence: TGTGCCAGCAACAGGAGCACTGAAGCTTTCTTT.